This T cell receptor (beta chain) was obtained from a study of identical twins. Study conclusions and caveats: A lower insertion count was a feature of abundant cord blood beta clonotypes, with no such feature in memory repertoires.

Concerning this clonotype: Its antigen is still unknown.

After template switching added a universal primer site, the resulting cDNA carried unique molecular identifiers. TCRdb independently ran MiXCR on the 5' RACE reads; one entry per CDR3 protein. The profile covers about 530,000 distinct CDR3 sequences, with about 15% appearing a single time and roughly 0.44% taken by the ten largest. The CDR3 runs 15 residues. V was clipped by 6 bases and J by 0 bases, with 12 bases between them. The germline CDR1 and CDR2 sequences are MNHNS and SASEGT. These data are also associated with another study on yellow fever vaccine responses in identical twins.

The TCR originated in a woman under 30 in good health. This sequence joins TRBV6-1 and TRBJ2-1, with D possibly matching TRBD2 (5 bases). The sequencing sample was made of CD4+ T cells sorted from blood. CDR3 nucleotides: TGTGCCAGCAGGGGAGAGGGATCCTCCTACAATGAGCAGTTCTTC. This encodes CASRGEGSSYNEQFF.